In this sample, the clone carrying this TCR beta chain turned up a few times. Its antigen is not known. The TCR beta CDR3 regions underwent amplification using RNA transcripts as the source. An initial round of RT-PCR targeting the TCR CDR3 relied on the HTBI primer set. MiXCR was run by TCRdb on the multiplex PCR reads, yielding one entry per CDR3 protein. The table has 550,000 to 650,000 distinct CDR3 sequences, about 15% seen once. Criteria for exclusion of patients were uncontrolled infection, other autoimmune disease, pregnancy or lactation. Clinical symptoms, serum thyroxine, TRAb, thyroid ultrasound and orbital computed tomography established diagnosis. The source of the sample is a study of T cells in Graves' hyperthyroidism and ophthalmopathy. General study results and limits: Most thyroid-expanded clonotypes above 0.001 were also found in blood.

Trimming pared 7 bases from V and 0 bases from J, leaving 10 bases between. In germline, CDR1 is LGHDT, CDR2 YNNKEL (reference sequence). The CDR3 loop spans 14 amino acids. Sample: blood. V and J are TRBV3-1 and TRBJ1-3; no firm D call. The receptor's source is a woman aged 30 to 39 with Graves' hyperthyroidism that later progressed to Graves' ophthalmopathy. The CDR3 DNA follows: TGTGCCAGCACCCAGAGATCCTCTGGAAACACCATATATTTT. Translation: CASTQRSSGNTIYF.